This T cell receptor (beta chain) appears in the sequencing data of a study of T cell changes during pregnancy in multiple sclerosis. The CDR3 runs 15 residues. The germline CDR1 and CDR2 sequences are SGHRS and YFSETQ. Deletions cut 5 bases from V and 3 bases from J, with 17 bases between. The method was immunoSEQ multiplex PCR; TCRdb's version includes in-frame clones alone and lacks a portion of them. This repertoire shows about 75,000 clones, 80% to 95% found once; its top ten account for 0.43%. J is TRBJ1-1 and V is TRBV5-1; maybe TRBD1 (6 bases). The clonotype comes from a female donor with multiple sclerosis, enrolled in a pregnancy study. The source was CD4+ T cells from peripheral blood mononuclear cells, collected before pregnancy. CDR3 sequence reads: CASSLQGSRDTEAFF. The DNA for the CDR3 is TGCGCCAGCAGTCTTCAGGGGTCGAGAGACACTGAAGCTTTCTTT.